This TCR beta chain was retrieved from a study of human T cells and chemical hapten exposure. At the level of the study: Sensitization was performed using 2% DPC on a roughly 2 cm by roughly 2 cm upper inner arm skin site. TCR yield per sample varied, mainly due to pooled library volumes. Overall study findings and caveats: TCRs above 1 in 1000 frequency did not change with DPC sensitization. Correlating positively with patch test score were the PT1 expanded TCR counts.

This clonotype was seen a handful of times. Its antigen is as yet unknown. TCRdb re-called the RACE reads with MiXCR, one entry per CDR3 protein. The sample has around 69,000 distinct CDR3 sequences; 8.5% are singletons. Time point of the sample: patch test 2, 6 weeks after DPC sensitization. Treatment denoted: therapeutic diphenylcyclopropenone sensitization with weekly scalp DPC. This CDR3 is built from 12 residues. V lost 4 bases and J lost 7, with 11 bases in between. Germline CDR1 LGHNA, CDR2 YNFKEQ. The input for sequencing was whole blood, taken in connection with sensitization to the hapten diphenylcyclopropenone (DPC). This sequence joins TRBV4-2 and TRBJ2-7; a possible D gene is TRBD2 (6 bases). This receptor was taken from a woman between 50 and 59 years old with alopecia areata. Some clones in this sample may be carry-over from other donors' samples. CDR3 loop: CASSPGGFEQYF. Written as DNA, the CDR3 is TGTGCCAGCAGCCCCGGGGGATTTGAGCAGTACTTC.